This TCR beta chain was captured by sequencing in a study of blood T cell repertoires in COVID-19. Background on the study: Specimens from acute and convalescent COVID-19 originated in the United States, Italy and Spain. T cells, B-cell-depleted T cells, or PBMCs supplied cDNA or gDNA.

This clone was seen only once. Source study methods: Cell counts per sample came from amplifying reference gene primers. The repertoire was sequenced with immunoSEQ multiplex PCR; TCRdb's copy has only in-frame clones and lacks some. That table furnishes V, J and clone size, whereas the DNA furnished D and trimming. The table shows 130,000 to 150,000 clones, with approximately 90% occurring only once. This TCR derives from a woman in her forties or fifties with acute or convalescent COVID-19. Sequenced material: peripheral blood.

The chain's CDR3 is CASSLRQGGTDTQYF. For the CDR3, the DNA is TGCGCCAGCAGCTTGCGACAGGGGGGGACAGATACGCAGTATTTT. This sequence joins TRBV5-1 and TRBJ2-3, with 9 bases aligning to TRBD1. The CDR3 is made up of 15 amino acids. Germline CDR1 SGHRS, CDR2 YFSETQ. With 1 base clipped from V and 3 bases from J, the junction kept 3 bases outside the gene matches.